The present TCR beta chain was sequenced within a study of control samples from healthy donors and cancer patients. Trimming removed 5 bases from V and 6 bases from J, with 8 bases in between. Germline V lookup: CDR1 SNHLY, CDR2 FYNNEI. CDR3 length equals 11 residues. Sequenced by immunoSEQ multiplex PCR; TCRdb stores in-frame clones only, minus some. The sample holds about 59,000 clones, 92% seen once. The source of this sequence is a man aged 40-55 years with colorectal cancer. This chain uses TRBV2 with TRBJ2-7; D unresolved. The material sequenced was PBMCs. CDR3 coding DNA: TGTGCCAGCAGTTATTCGGTCGAGCAGTACTTC. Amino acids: CASSYSVEQYF.